A single sample gave rise to the 19 T cell receptor beta chains below, sequenced in a study of blood T cell repertoires in COVID-19. This table comes from immunoSEQ multiplex PCR, and its TCRdb copy is limited to in-frame clones, with some not included. The repertoire has about 280,000 clones, 86% of them found once; the top ten carry approximately 2%. Sequenced sample: peripheral blood. The receptors derive from a woman in her twenties or thirties who had recovered from COVID-19.

This clone was recorded a few times. This same CDR3 is encoded by further DNA sequences in the sample. This rearrangement joins TRBV7-2 to TRBJ2-7, with 10 bases fitting TRBD2. CDR1 SGHTA and CDR2 FQGNSA come from the germline V gene. The ends lost 3 bases at V and 3 bases at J; junction bases unmatched: 2. The CDR3 consists of 14 residues. This CDR3 reads CASSFRTSGYEQYF. CDR3 nucleotides: TGTGCCAGCAGCTTTCGGACTAGCGGCTACGAGCAGTACTTC.

CDR3 DNA: TGTGCCAGTAAAGTAAGCGGGACCTCCTACAATGAGCAGTTCTTC. It encodes CASKVSGTSYNEQFF. V usage is TRBV19 and J usage is TRBJ2-1; the match to TRBD2 covers 7 bases. Looked up from germline, CDR1 is LNHDA and CDR2 is SQIVND (reference sequence). The CDR3 totals 15 residues. V lost 7 bases, J lost 0 bases, and 6 bases stayed unmatched.

The chain employs TRBV5-1 and TRBJ1-4; D perhaps matches TRBD1 (6 bases). CDR1 SGHRS and CDR2 YFSETQ come from the germline V gene. V was shortened by 4 bases and J by 2 bases, with 12 bases between the two germline ends. The CDR3 totals 15 residues. The CDR3 sequence is CASSGQGLTNEKLFF. Here the CDR3 DNA reads TGCGCCAGCAGCGGGCAGGGGCTGACTAATGAAAAACTGTTTTTT.

For this clone: The same CDR3 is also encoded by other DNA sequences in this sample. The chain uses TRBV7-9 and TRBJ2-7; a weak D match, TRBD2 (5 bases). The CDR3 totals 14 residues. Germline V gives CDR1 SEHNR, CDR2 FQNEAQ (reference sequence). The ends were cut back, 1 base at V and 0 bases at J, with 7 bases in the middle. CDR3: CASSLGERSYEQYF. The CDR3 DNA is TGTGCCAGCAGCTTAGGGGAGCGCTCCTACGAGCAGTACTTC.

The chain uses TRBV5-4 and TRBJ1-4, with TRBD1 identical over 7 bases. Germline V gene sequence: CDR1 SGHNT, CDR2 YYREEE (reference sequence). There are 15 residues in the CDR3. V dropped 4 bases and J dropped 4; count of bases not matched to a gene: 7. CDR3 coding DNA: TGTGCCAGCAGCCGAACAGGGGCCTTTAATGAAAAACTGTTTTTT. This encodes CASSRTGAFNEKLFF.

The genes are TRBV29-1 and TRBJ1-1; TRBD1 is a possible D gene (5 bases). V was pared by 3 bases and J by 0 bases, with 11 bases between. The CDR3 contains 14 residues. CDR1 is SQVTM, CDR2 ANQGSEA, per germline. The CDR3 DNA reads TGCAGCGTTGAGCAGGGCCTCATGAACACTGAAGCTTTCTTT. As protein: CSVEQGLMNTEAFF.

The rearrangement joins TRBV28 to TRBJ1-2, with a tentative D call TRBD1 (6 bases). CDR1 MDHEN and CDR2 SYDVKM come from the germline V gene. V gave up 5 bases and J gave up 4 bases, with 11 bases separating them. There are 13 residues in the CDR3. CDR3 in amino acids: CASSRTVLYGYTF. Written as DNA, the CDR3 is TGTGCCAGCAGTCGGACAGTCCTCTATGGCTACACCTTC.

In this sample, this clone turned up once. The gene calls are TRBV30 and TRBJ1-6; a possible D gene is TRBD1 (5 bases). V gave up 3 bases and J gave up 10 bases, with 13 bases separating them. This CDR3 contains 13 residues. Per the germline V gene, CDR1 is GTSNPN and CDR2 is SVGIG (reference sequence). The CDR3 sequence is CAWRGGGESPLHF. CDR3 in DNA: TGTGCCTGGAGAGGCGGGGGGGAGTCACCCCTCCACTTT.

V and J are TRBV9 and TRBJ2-7; D is perhaps TRBD1 (5 bases). From germline, CDR1 is SGDLS and CDR2 YYNGEE. With 0 bases removed from V and 5 bases from J, the gap between germline ends came to 12 bases. The CDR3 is made up of 14 amino acids. This CDR3 reads CASSVGSRAHEQYF. Here the CDR3 DNA reads TGTGCCAGCAGCGTAGGAAGCAGGGCCCACGAGCAGTACTTC.

With regard to this clone: This specimen includes other DNA sequences encoding the same CDR3. The chain recombines TRBV5-1 with TRBJ1-1; 7 nucleotides line up with TRBD1. The CDR3 spans 14 residues. Germline lookup yields CDR1 SGHRS and CDR2 YFSETQ. Trimming removed 3 bases from V and 4 bases from J; junction bases left unmatched: 6. The DNA for the CDR3 is TGCGCCAGCAGCTCACAGGGGTTTGGCACTGAAGCTTTCTTT. Its translation is CASSSQGFGTEAFF.

This clone has more than one count but fewer than ten. The chain joins TRBV18 to TRBJ1-5; 7 bases match TRBD1. Trimming took 6 bases from V and 7 from J; bases not matched to a gene: 6. Germline CDR1 is KGHSH and CDR2 is LQKENI. The CDR3 covers 13 residues. DNA of the CDR3: TGTGCCAGCTCCGACGACAGGGAGCAGCCCCAGCATTTT. Its translation is CASSDDREQPQHF.

The chain recombines TRBV2 with TRBJ2-1, with 12 bases identical to TRBD2. From germline, CDR1 is SNHLY and CDR2 FYNNEI. The CDR3 consists of 15 residues. The junction had 1 base not matched to a gene; V was cut back by 2 bases and J by 5 bases. The CDR3 sequence: CASSELAGGDNEQFF. The CDR3 DNA reads TGTGCCAGCAGTGAACTAGCGGGAGGGGACAATGAGCAGTTCTTC.

Written as DNA, the CDR3 is TGCGCCAGCAGTGAAGGCAGGGGGCTGGATACGCAGTATTTT. This gives the protein CASSEGRGLDTQYF. V usage is TRBV10-2 and J usage is TRBJ2-3, with 8 positions matching TRBD1. The CDR3 length is 14 residues. Trimming at V came to 3 bases and at J to 6 bases, leaving 5 bases not matched to a gene. Germline V gene lookup returns CDR1 WSHSY and CDR2 SAAADI.

The chain carries TRBV5-1 and TRBJ1-5, with 9 positions matching TRBD1. The CDR3 loop spans 17 amino acids. V dropped 4 bases and J dropped 1; count of bases not matched to a gene: 9. CDR1 SGHRS and CDR2 YFSETQ come from the germline V gene. The CDR3 loop is CASSPNPGQGSNQPQHF. DNA of the CDR3: TGCGCCAGCAGCCCTAACCCGGGACAGGGAAGCAATCAGCCCCAGCATTTT.

The chain carries TRBV15 and TRBJ2-1; D uncertain. V was clipped by 1 base and J by 6 bases, with 7 bases between them. Germline V gives CDR1 LNHNV, CDR2 YYDKDF (reference sequence). The length of the CDR3 is 13 residues. The CDR3 sequence is CATSRGRGNEQFF. In nucleotides, the CDR3 is TGTGCCACCAGCAGAGGACGAGGCAATGAGCAGTTCTTC.

The V call is TRBV2, the J call TRBJ2-2, with 11 bases that match TRBD2. CDR1 and CDR2 from the germline V gene are SNHLY and FYNNEI. This CDR3 spans 17 amino acids. Trimming removed 4 bases from V and 0 bases from J; junction bases left unmatched: 4. The CDR3 DNA reads TGTGCCAGCAGTGTTCTAGCGGGGGGAGCGAACACCGGGGAGCTGTTTTTT. Amino acids: CASSVLAGGANTGELFF.

This sequence joins TRBV3-1 (or the pseudogene TRBV3-2) and TRBJ2-7, with a tentative D call TRBD1 (7 bases). The length of the CDR3 is 14 residues. The V gene lost 8 bases and the J gene lost 6 bases, with 20 bases spanning the gap. Germline loops: CDR1 LGHDT, CDR2 YNNKEL (reference sequence). The CDR3 loop reads CASGDPGGSGEQYF. In DNA form, the CDR3 reads TGTGCCAGCGGAGACCCAGGGGGTAGCGGCGAGCAGTACTTC.

This chain connects TRBV27 to TRBJ2-2, with D possibly TRBD2 on 5 matching bases. This CDR3 comprises 13 residues. In germline, CDR1 is MNHEY, CDR2 SMNVEV (reference sequence). The V and J ends lost 1 base and 8 bases respectively, with 8 bases between them. DNA of the CDR3: TGTGCCAGCAGTTTATGGAGGCTAGGGGAGCTGTTTTTT. Encoded protein: CASSLWRLGELFF.

This clone showed up just once. The chain links TRBV6-5 to TRBJ1-2; tentatively, D is TRBD1 (6 bases). V gave up 7 bases and J gave up 3 bases, with 15 bases separating them. The CDR3 is 14 residues long. Germline CDR1 reads MNHEY; CDR2 reads SVGAGI. As DNA, the CDR3 is TGTGCCAGCACGAACAGGGCATTAGACTATGGCTACACCTTC. This gives the protein CASTNRALDYGYTF.